The 4 T cell receptor beta chains below were found in one sample sequenced in a study of regulatory T cells in long-lasting Graves disease. Arm-PCR with iRepertoire HTBI primers amplified the CDR3 regions for these TCR beta libraries. Via MiXCR, TCRdb re-called the multiplex PCR reads, giving one row per CDR3 protein. The profile covers approximately 400,000 distinct CDR3 sequences, with roughly a quarter appearing a single time and about 27% taken by the ten largest. Indicated time point: persistent/refractory GD, antithyroid drugs over 5 years with positive TRAb. RNA isolated from PBMCs was used to make the TCR library. Here the sequenced sample was peripheral blood mononuclear cells (PBMCs), taken when the disease was refractory, from a patient treated with antithyroid drugs. Receptors originate from a female donor with Graves disease.

Remarks on this clonotype: This may arise from a read error, as a much more abundant clone is one base away. The CDR3 carries no conserved terminal phenylalanine or tryptophan, so it likely arises from a read error. The DNA is left out, because the CDR3 cannot be placed on it with certainty; the CDR3 is given as TCRdb lists it. V is TRBV11-2 and J is TRBJ1-1. Including both end residues, the CDR3 is 12 amino acids long. CDR1 SGHAT and CDR2 FQNNGV come from the germline V gene. This CDR3 is CASSLVFGLLYS.

V and J are TRBV25-1 and TRBJ2-7; no reliable D call. From germline, CDR1 is MGHDK and CDR2 SYGVNS. The CDR3 extends over 13 amino acids. Trimming cost V 1 base and J 3 bases, with 7 bases left between them. The chain's CDR3 is CASSESIGYEQYF. The CDR3, as DNA: TGTGCCAGCAGTGAATCCATTGGCTACGAGCAGTACTTC.

This clonotype appeared a few times. J is TRBJ2-5 and V is TRBV5-1; D is ambiguous. Germline CDR1 is SGHRS and CDR2 is YFSETQ. Deletions cut 0 bases from V and 3 bases from J, with 12 bases between. The CDR3 is 15 amino acids. CDR3 in DNA: TGCGCCAGCAGCTTGGTTGCTATTGGGAAAGAGACCCAGTACTTC. Amino acids: CASSLVAIGKETQYF.

This chain joins TRBV11-2 and TRBJ2-2, with 9 bases fitting TRBD2. From germline, CDR1 is SGHAT and CDR2 FQNNGV. V lost 7 bases and J lost 6; bases outside the gene matches: 9. The CDR3 extends over 15 amino acids. The CDR3 DNA reads TGTGCCAGCACCCGAGGGCGCGGGAGGGCCGGGGAGCTGTTTTTT. It encodes CASTRGRGRAGELFF.